The clone carrying this T cell receptor (beta chain) came up a few times. The antigen is not known. Each CDR3 protein is one row after TCRdb ran MiXCR on the 5' RACE reads. Of almost 550,000 distinct CDR3 sequences in the sample, about 20% are singletons; the top ten hold around an eighth. V lost 0 bases and J lost 5, with 7 bases in between. CDR1 is MNHEY and CDR2 is SVGAGI in the germline V gene. The CDR3 runs to 13 residues. These data originate in a study of T-cell memory formation after mild COVID-19. Study results and limitations: That cross-reactive memory joined was suggested by some responding clones appearing in pre-infection memory. There was no confirmation that second-wave clones peaking on day 37 were SARS-CoV-2 specific. Contracting CD4+ clones sat mainly in CM and EM; CD8+ in EMRA.

This rearrangement joins TRBV6-5 to TRBJ2-5; D unresolved. Sample: PBMCs or a T cell subset sorted from them (not recorded which). The TCR sequence derives from an adult woman who had mild COVID-19 (a few samples of this study predate the infection). Cell type and time point are not known. CDR3 protein: CASSYSRAETQYF. CDR3 nucleotide sequence: TGTGCCAGCAGTTACTCGAGAGCGGAGACCCAGTACTTC.